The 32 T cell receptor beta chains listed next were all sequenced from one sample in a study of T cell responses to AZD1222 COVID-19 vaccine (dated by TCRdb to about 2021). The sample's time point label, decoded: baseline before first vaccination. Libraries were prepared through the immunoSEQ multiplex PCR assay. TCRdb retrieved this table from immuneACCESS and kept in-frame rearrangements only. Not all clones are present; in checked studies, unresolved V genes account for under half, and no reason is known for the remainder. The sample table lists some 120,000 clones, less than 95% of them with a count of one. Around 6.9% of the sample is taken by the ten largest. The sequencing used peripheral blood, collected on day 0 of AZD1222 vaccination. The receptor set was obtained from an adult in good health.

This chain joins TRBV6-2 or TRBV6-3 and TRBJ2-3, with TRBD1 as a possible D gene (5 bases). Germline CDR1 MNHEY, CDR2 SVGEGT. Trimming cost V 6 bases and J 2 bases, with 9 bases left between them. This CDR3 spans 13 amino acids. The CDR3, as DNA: TGTGCCAGCAGACCTGGGGCCACAGATACGCAGTATTTT. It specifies CASRPGATDTQYF.

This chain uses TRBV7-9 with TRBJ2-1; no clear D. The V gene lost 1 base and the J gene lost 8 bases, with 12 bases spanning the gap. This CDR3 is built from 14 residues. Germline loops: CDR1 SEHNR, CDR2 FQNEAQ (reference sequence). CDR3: CASSLGLTGDEQFF. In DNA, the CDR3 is TGTGCCAGCAGCTTAGGACTCACGGGCGATGAGCAGTTCTTC.

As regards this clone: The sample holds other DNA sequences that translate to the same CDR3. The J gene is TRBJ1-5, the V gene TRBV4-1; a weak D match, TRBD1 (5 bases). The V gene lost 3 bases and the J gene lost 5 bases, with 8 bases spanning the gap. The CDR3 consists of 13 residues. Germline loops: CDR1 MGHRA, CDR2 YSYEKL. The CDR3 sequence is CASSQGPDQPQHF. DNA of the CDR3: TGCGCCAGCAGCCAGGGACCCGATCAGCCCCAGCATTTT.

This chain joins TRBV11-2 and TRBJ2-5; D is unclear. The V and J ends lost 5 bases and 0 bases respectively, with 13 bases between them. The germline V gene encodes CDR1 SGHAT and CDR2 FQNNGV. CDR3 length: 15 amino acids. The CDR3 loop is CASSLSVEDQETQYF. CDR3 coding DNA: TGTGCCAGCAGCCTATCCGTCGAGGACCAAGAGACCCAGTACTTC. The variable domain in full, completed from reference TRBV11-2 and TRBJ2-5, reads EAGVAQSPRYKIIEKRQSVAFWCNPISGHATLYWYQQILGQGPKLLIQFQNNGVVDDSQLPKDRFSAERLKGVDSTLKIQPAKLEDSAVYLCASSLSVEDQETQYFGPGTRLLVL.

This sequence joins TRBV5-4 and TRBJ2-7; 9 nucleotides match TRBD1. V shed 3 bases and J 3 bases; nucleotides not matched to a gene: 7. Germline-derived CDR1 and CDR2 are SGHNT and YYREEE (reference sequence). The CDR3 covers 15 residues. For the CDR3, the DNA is TGTGCCAGCAGCTCACCGGGACAGGGTTACTACGAGCAGTACTTC. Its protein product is CASSSPGQGYYEQYF.

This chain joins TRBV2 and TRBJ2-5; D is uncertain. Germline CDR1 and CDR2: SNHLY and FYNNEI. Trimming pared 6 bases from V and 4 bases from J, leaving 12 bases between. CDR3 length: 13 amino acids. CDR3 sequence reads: CASSVDHSETQYF. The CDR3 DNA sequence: TGTGCCAGCAGCGTGGACCACTCAGAGACCCAGTACTTC. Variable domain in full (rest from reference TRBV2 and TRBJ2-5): EPEVTQTPSHQVTQMGQEVILRCVPISNHLYFYWYRQILGQKVEFLVSFYNNEISEKSEIFDDQFSVERPDGSNFTLKIRSTKLEDSAMYFCASSVDHSETQYFGPGTRLLVL.

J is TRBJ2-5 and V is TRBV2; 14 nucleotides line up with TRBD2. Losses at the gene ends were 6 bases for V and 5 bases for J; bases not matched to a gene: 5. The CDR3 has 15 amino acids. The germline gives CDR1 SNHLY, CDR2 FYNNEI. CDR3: CASSGRLAGGETQYF. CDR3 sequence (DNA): TGTGCCAGCAGCGGGCGACTAGCGGGAGGGGAGACCCAGTACTTC.

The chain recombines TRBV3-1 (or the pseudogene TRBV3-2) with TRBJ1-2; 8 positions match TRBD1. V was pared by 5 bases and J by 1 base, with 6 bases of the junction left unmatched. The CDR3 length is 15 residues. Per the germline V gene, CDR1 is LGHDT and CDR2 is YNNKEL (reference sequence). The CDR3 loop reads CASSDRGLINYGYTF. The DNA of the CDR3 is TGTGCCAGCAGCGACAGGGGACTGATTAACTATGGCTACACCTTC.

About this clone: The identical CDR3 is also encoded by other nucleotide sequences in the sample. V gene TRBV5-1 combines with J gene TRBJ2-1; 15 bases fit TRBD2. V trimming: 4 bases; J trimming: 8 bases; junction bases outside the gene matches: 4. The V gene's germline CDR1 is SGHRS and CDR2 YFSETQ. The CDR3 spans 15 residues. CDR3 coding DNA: TGCGCCAGCAGCCCGGGACTAGCGGGAGGAGATGAGCAGTTCTTC. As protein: CASSPGLAGGDEQFF.

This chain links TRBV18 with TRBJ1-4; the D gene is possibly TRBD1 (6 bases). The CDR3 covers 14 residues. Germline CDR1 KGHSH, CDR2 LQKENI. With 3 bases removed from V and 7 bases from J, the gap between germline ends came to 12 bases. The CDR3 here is CASSPRDISEKLFF. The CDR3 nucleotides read TGTGCCAGCTCACCCCGGGACATTTCTGAAAAACTGTTTTTT.

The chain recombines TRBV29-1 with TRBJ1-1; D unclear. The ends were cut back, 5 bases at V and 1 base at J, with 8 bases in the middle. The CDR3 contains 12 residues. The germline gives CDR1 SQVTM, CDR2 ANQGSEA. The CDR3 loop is CSVRTPNTEAFF. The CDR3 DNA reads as TGCAGCGTTCGAACACCGAACACTGAAGCTTTCTTT.

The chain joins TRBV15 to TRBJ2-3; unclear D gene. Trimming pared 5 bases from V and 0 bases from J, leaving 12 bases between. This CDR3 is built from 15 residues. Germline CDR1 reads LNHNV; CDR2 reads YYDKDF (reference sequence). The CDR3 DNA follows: TGTGCCACCAGCGCTACCGCTACTAGCACAGATACGCAGTATTTT. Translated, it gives CATSATATSTDTQYF.

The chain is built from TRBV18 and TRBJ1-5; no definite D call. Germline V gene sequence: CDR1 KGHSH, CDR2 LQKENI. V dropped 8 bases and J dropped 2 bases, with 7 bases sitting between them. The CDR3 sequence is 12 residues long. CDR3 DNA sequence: TGTGCCAGCCGACTCGGCAATCAGCCCCAGCATTTT. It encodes CASRLGNQPQHF.

Written as DNA, the CDR3 is TGTGCCAGCAGCTCGGGACAGGTGAACACTGAAGCTTTCTTT. This codes for CASSSGQVNTEAFF. This rearrangement joins TRBV11-1 to TRBJ1-1; the match to TRBD1 covers 8 bases. Trimming cost V 4 bases and J 0 bases; bases outside gene matches: 1. The CDR3 spans 14 residues. Germline assignment: CDR1 SGHAT and CDR2 FQDESV (reference sequence).

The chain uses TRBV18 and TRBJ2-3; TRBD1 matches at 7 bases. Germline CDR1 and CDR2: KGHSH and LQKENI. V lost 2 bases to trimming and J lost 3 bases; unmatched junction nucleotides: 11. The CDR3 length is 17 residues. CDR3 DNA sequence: TGTGCCAGCTCACCAACCCCGACAGGGTTCGGGACAGATACGCAGTATTTT. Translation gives CASSPTPTGFGTDTQYF.

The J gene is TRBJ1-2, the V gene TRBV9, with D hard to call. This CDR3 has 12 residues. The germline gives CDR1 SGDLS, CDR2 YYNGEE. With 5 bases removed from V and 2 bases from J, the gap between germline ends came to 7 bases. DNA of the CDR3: TGTGCCAGCAGGGACGGAAACTATGGCTACACCTTC. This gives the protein CASRDGNYGYTF. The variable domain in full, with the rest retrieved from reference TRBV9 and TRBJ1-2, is DSGVTQTPKHLITATGQRVTLRCSPRSGDLSVYWYQQSLDQGLQFLIQYYNGEERAKGNILERFSAQQFPDLHSELNLSSLELGDSALYFCASRDGNYGYTFGSGTRLTVV.

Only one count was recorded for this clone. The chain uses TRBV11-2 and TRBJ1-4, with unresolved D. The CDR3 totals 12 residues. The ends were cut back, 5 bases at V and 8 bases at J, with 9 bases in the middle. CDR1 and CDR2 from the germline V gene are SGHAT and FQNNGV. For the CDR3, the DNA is TGTGCCAGCAGCCCGCAAGGGGAAAAACTGTTTTTT. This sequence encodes CASSPQGEKLFF.

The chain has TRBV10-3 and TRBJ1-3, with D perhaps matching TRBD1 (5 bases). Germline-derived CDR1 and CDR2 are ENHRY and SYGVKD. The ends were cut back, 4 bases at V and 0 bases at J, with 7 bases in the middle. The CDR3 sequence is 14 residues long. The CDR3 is CAISAGTSGNTIYF. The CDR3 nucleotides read TGTGCCATCAGTGCAGGGACCTCTGGAAACACCATATATTTT.

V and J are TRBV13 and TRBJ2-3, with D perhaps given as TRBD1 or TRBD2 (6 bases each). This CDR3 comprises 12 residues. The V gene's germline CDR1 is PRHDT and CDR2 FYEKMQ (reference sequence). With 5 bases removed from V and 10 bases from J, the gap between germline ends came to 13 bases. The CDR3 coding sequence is TGTGCCAGCAGCCTAAGGGGGGCTCCGCAGTATTTT. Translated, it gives CASSLRGAPQYF. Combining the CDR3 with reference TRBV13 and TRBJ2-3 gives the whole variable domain AAGVIQSPRHLIKEKRETATLKCYPIPRHDTVYWYQQGPGQDPQFLISFYEKMQSDKGSIPDRFSAQQFSDYHSELNMSSLELGDSALYFCASSLRGAPQYFGPGTRLTVL.

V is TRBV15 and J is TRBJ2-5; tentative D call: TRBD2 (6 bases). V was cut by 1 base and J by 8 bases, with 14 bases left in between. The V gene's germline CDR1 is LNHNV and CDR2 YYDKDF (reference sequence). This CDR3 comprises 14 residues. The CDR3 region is CATSRAEGTATQYF. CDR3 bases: TGTGCCACCAGCAGAGCGGAGGGTACCGCCACCCAGTACTTC. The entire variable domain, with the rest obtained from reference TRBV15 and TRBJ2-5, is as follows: DAMVIQNPRYQVTQFGKPVTLSCSQTLNHNVMYWYQQKSSQAPKLLFHYYDKDFNNEADTPDNFQSRRPNTSFCFLDIRSPGLGDTAMYLCATSRAEGTATQYFGPGTRLLVL.

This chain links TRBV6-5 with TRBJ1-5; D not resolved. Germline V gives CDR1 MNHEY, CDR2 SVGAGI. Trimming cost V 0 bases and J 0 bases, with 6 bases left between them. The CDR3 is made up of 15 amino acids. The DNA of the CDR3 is TGTGCCAGCAGTTACTCTTTGGATAGCAATCAGCCCCAGCATTTT. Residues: CASSYSLDSNQPQHF.

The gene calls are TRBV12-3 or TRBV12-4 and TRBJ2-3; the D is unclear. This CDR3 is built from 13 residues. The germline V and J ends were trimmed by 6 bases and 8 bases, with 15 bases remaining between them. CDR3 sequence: CASSPSSTRTQYF. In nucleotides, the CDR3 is TGTGCCAGCAGCCCGTCCTCAACCCGTACGCAGTATTTT.

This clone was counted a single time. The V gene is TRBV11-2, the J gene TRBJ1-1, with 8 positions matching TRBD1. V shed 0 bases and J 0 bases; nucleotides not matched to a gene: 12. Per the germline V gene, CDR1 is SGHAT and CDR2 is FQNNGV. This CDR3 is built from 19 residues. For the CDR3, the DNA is TGTGCCAGCAGCTTAGATGGTGCGGACAGGGTAGTATTGAACACTGAAGCTTTCTTT. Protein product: CASSLDGADRVVLNTEAFF.

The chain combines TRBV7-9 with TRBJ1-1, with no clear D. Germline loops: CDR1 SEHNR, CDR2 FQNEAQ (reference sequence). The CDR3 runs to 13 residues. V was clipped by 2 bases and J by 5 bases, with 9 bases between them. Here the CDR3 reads CASSLRAETEAFF. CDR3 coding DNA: TGTGCCAGCAGCTTACGCGCGGAGACTGAAGCTTTCTTT. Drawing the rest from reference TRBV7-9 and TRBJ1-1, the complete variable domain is DTGVSQNPRHKITKRGQNVTFRCDPISEHNRLYWYRQTLGQGPEFLTYFQNEAQLEKSRLLSDRFSAERPKGSFSTLEIQRTEQGDSAMYLCASSLRAETEAFFGQGTRLTVV.

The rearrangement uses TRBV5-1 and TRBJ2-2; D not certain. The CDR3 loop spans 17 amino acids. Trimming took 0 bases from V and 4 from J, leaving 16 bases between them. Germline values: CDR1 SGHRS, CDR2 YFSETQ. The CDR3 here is CASSLVSRRLSTGELFF. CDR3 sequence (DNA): TGCGCCAGCAGCTTGGTCTCCCGACGGCTGAGCACCGGGGAGCTGTTTTTT.

CDR3 coding DNA: TGTGCCAGCAGTTTACCCAGGGGGCAAGGTGGCTACACCTTC. As protein: CASSLPRGQGGYTF. The V and J genes are TRBV28 and TRBJ1-2; 8 nucleotides match TRBD1. V shed 2 bases, J shed 7 bases, and the junction held 6 bases outside the gene matches. Germline CDR1 and CDR2: MDHEN and SYDVKM. The CDR3 runs to 14 residues.

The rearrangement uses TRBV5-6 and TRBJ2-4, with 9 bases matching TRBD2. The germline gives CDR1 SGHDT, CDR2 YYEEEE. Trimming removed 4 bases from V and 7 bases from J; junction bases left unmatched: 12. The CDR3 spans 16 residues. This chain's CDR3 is CASSRLLAGVMNIQYF. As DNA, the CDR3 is TGTGCCAGCAGCCGTCTCTTAGCGGGAGTGATGAACATTCAGTACTTC.

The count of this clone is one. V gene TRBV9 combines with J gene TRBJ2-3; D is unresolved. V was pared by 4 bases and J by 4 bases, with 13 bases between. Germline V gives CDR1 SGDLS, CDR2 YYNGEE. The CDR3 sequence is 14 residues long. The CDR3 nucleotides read TGTGCCAGCAGCCCTCCGGCGTTATCAGATACGCAGTATTTT. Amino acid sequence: CASSPPALSDTQYF.

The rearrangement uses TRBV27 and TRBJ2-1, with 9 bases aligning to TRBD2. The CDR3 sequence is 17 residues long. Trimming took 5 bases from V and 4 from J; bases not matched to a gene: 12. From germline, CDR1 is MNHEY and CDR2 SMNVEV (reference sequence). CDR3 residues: CASSPPGVAGEYNEQFF. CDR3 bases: TGTGCCAGCAGTCCTCCGGGGGTAGCGGGAGAGTACAATGAGCAGTTCTTC.

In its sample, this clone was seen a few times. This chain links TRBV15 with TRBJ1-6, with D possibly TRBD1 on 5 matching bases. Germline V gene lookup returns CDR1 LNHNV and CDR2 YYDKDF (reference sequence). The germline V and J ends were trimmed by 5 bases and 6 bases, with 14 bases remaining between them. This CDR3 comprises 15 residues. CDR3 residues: CATSQVRGTNSPLHF. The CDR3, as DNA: TGTGCCACCAGCCAAGTGAGGGGCACTAATTCACCCCTCCACTTT. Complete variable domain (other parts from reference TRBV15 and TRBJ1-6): DAMVIQNPRYQVTQFGKPVTLSCSQTLNHNVMYWYQQKSSQAPKLLFHYYDKDFNNEADTPDNFQSRRPNTSFCFLDIRSPGLGDTAMYLCATSQVRGTNSPLHFGNGTRLTVT.

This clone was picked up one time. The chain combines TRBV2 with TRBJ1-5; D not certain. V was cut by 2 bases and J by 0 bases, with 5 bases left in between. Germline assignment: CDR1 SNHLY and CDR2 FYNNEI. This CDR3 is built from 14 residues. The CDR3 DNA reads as TGTGCCAGCAGTGAATCAGATAGCAATCAGCCCCAGCATTTT. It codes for CASSESDSNQPQHF.

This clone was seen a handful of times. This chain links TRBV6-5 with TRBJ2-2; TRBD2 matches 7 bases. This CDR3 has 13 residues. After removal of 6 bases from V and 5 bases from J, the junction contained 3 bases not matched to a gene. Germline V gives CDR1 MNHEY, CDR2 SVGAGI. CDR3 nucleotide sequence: TGTGCCAGCAGCGCGGGAGAGACCGGGGAGCTGTTTTTT. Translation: CASSAGETGELFF.